Sequencing of this T cell receptor (beta chain) was carried out in a study of blood T cell repertoires in COVID-19. Looking at the study overall: T cells, B-cell-depleted T cells, or PBMCs supplied cDNA or gDNA.

With 2 bases clipped from V and 2 bases from J, the junction kept 1 base outside the gene matches. From germline, CDR1 is SGHTA and CDR2 FQGNSA. The CDR3 runs to 15 residues. Produced via immunoSEQ multiplex PCR; TCRdb's table is partial and in-frame only. The data hold about 65,000 clones, with approximately 93% observed a single time. The rearrangement uses TRBV7-2 and TRBJ2-1, with 9 bases lining up with TRBD1. The source is a man aged 70 or older with active COVID-19. Sequenced: peripheral blood. CDR3 DNA: TGTGCCAGCAGCTTAAGACAGGGGGCCTACAATGAGCAGTTCTTC. It yields the protein CASSLRQGAYNEQFF.